The clone carrying this T cell receptor beta chain was observed a handful of times. Its antigen remains unknown. The germline gives CDR1 SGHTA, CDR2 FQGNSA. With 4 bases removed from V and 4 bases from J, the gap between germline ends came to 8 bases. This CDR3 region has 12 residues. The data are from a study of T cells after yellow fever vaccination. Study-wide results and limits: A large majority of primary-vaccination clones showed up again after the booster (about 96% CD4, 88% CD8). Any FACS-sorted repertoire could hold abundant clonotypes that contaminate it from the bulk population. By day 5 rather than day 15, the secondary response had peaked, though it was weaker.

By 5'RACE template switching, TCR cDNA was produced, with a universal primer site and UMIs added in the process. TCRdb processed the 5' RACE reads anew with MiXCR; each CDR3 protein has one entry. The table includes 320,000 or so distinct CDR3 sequences, 7% to 10% detected once. The TCR sequence derives from a man between 18 and 35 years old who received the YFV17D yellow fever vaccine. The gene calls are TRBV7-2 and TRBJ2-7; D not certain. The sequencing here drew on PBMCs, taken more than 40 days after the first yellow fever vaccination. The CDR3 DNA follows: TGTGCCAGCAGCTCCATGGCTTACGAGCAGTACTTC. Translated: CASSSMAYEQYF.